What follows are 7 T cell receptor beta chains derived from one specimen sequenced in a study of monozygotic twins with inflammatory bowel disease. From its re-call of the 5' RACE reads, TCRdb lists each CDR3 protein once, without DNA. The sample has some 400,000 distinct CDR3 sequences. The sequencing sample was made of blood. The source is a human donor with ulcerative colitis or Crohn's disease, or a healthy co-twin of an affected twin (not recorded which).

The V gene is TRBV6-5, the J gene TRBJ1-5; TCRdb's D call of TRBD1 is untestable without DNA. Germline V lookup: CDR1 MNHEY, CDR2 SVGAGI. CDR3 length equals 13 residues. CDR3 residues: CASSSRANQPQHF.

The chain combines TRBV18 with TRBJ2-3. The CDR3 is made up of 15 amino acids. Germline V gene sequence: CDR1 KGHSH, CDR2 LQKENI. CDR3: CASSPPGQSTDTQYF.

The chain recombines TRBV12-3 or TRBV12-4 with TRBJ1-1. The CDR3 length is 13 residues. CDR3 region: CASSFGGGTEAFF.

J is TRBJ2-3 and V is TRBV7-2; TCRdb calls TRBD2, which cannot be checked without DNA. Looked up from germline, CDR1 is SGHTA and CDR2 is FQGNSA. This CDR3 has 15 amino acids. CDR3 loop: CASIRLAGGADTQYF.

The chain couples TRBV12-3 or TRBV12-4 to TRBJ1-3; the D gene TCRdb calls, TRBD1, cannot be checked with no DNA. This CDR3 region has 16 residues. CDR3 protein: CASSRDPLSSGNTIYF.

The CDR3 protein is CASSIGGKSETNEKLFF. The V call is TRBV19, the J call TRBJ1-4; the TRBD1 assignment by TCRdb is unverifiable without DNA. The length of the CDR3 is 17 residues. Germline values: CDR1 LNHDA, CDR2 SQIVND (reference sequence).

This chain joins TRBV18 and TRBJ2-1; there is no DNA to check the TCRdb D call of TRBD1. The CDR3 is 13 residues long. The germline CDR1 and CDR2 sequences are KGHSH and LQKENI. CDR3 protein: CASSPPSREEQFF.